The clone carrying this T cell receptor (beta chain) was counted between two and nine times. Its antigen is currently unknown. The junction does not match germline at one end; this may be a read error. The data were obtained in a study of blood T cells in healthy people across ages. Whole-study results and caveats: Older individuals had lower TCR beta diversity per million T cells (the decline was roughly linear).

Germline loops: CDR1 SGHTA, CDR2 FQGNSA. The CDR3 has 12 residues. A sample-barcoded 5' primer and a J-beta primer mix were used in a second PCR of about 7 to 12 cycles. TCRdb redid the calling of the 5' RACE reads with MiXCR, one entry per CDR3 protein. The sample consists of about 1.7 million distinct CDR3 sequences, over 25% of them appearing once. Sequencing was done on a sample of blood. The chain employs TRBV7-2 and TRBJ2-7; no definite D call. The clonotype was recovered from a woman aged 25 to 45 in good health. CDR3 amino acids: CASSSGVYVQYF. The CDR3, as DNA: TGTGCCAGCAGCTCTGGGGTCTACGTGCAGTACTTC.